The clone carrying this T cell receptor (beta chain) has just a few counts. Its antigen is as yet unknown. This sample stems from a study of vaccination and CD4 T cells after COVID-19. Overall study context: Overlapping peptides covering the spike proteins of SARS-CoV-2, HCoV-NL63, HCoV-OC43 and HCoV-229E were added to stimulate cells.

Treatment noted: roughly 10-day PBMC culture with coronavirus spike peptide pools or control peptides (ViraFEST assay). Healthy recipients of the vaccine lacked prior SARS-CoV-2 infection, as demonstrated by nucleocapsid antibodies that were negative both before and after vaccination. Days 3 and 7 saw half the medium replaced with fresh IL-2 medium. Cultured CD4+ T cell DNA underwent sequencing with the Oncomine TCR Beta short-read assay. TCRdb re-called the PCR reads with MiXCR, one entry per CDR3 protein. Of 20,000 to 25,000 distinct CDR3 sequences in the sample, approximately 59% are singletons; the top ten hold roughly 15%. The clonotype comes from a human donor who received a COVID-19 vaccine. Sequenced here: CD4+ T cells from blood, cultured in vitro, sampled after SARS-CoV-2 vaccination.

CDR3 in DNA: TGTGCCAGTATACGGCAGGGGCAAAATCAGCCCCAGCATTTT. Protein product: CASIRQGQNQPQHF. The chain carries TRBV19 and TRBJ1-5, with D perhaps TRBD1 (6 bases). Germline-derived CDR1 and CDR2 are LNHDA and SQIVND (reference sequence). This CDR3 region has 14 residues. V lost 7 bases, J lost 4 bases, and 14 bases lay in between.